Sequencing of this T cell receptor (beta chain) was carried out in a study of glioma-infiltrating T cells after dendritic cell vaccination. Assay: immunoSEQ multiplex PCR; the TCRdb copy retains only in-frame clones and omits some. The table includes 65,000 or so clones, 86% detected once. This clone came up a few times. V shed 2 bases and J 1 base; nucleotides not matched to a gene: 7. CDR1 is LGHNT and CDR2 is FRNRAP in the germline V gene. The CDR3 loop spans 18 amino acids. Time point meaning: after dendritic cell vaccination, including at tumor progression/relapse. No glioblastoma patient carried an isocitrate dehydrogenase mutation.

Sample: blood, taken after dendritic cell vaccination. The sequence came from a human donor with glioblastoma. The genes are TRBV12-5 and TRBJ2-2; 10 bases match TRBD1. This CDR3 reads CASGLFPGTGVNTGELFF. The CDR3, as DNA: TGTGCTAGTGGTTTGTTCCCCGGGACAGGGGTGAACACCGGGGAGCTGTTTTTT.